This T cell receptor (beta chain) comes out of a study of OX40 agonist ivuxolimab in advanced cancers. Overall study: The dose-escalation group included hepatocellular carcinoma, melanoma, renal cell carcinoma and head and neck cancer. Three patients showed partial responses: one hepatocellular carcinoma and two cutaneous melanoma cases.

Data came from immunoSEQ multiplex PCR; TCRdb stores just in-frame clones and leaves some out. Among just under 65,000 clones listed, about 90% were seen once. Blood sampling was done at baseline, cycle 4 day 1, and cycle 7 day 1. The sequence was collected from an adult with an advanced solid tumor such as melanoma, head and neck, liver or kidney cancer. The source was CD4+ or CD8+ T cells sorted from blood, collected in a trial of the OX40 agonist ivuxolimab.

The CDR3 nucleotides are TGTGCCAGCAGCCATTCCTCGGGACTAGCGGGGCTCACAGATACGCAGTATTTT. It specifies CASSHSSGLAGLTDTQYF. The gene calls are TRBV14 and TRBJ2-3; the match to TRBD2 covers 13 bases. The trim removed 3 bases at V and 2 bases at J, leaving 8 bases unmatched. Germline CDR1 reads SGHDN; CDR2 reads FVKESK. The CDR3 is 18 amino acids.